These 11 T cell receptor beta chains came from one sample sequenced in a study of T cells after yellow fever vaccination. TCRdb itself ran the 5' RACE reads through MiXCR, one entry per CDR3 protein. The table has tens of thousands of distinct CDR3 sequences, about 7.7% seen once. Sequencing was performed on CD8+ T cells sorted from PBMCs, taken roughly 10 days after the first yellow fever vaccination. The source of these receptors is a man in his late teens or twenties who received the YFV17D yellow fever vaccine.

This clonotype showed up just once. The CDR3 region has the DNA TGCGCCAGCAGCCAAGTACTGGGCGATGAAAAACTGTTTTTT. Translated, it gives CASSQVLGDEKLFF. The chain combines TRBV4-3 with TRBJ1-4; no reliable D call. V lost 1 base and J 6 bases, leaving 9 bases between the germline ends. The CDR3 extends over 14 amino acids. Germline-derived CDR1 and CDR2 are LGHNA and YSLEER.

In this sample, this clonotype turned up a few times. This could be a read error, since a much larger clone is one nucleotide away. The chain employs TRBV2 and TRBJ2-1, with D perhaps matching TRBD2 (6 bases). CDR3 length: 14 amino acids. Germline CDR1 is SNHLY and CDR2 is FYNNEI. The CDR3: CASRPGLEQPEQSF. The CDR3 DNA reads as TGTGCCAGCCGACCGGGACTCGAGCAGCCTGAGCAGTCCTTC.

This chain links TRBV7-6 with TRBJ2-5; 15 bases match TRBD2. After removal of 5 bases from V and 5 bases from J, the junction contained 15 bases not matched to a gene. Per the germline V gene, CDR1 is SGHVS and CDR2 is FNYEAQ. This CDR3 is 19 amino acids long. CDR3: CASSVPGTSGGFVQETQYF. CDR3 in DNA: TGTGCCAGCAGCGTACCCGGGACTAGCGGGGGGTTTGTTCAGGAGACCCAGTACTTC. The full variable domain, with the rest looked up from reference TRBV7-6 and TRBJ2-5, is GAGVSQSPRYKVTKRGQDVALRCDPISGHVSLYWYRQALGQGPEFLTYFNYEAQQDKSGLPNDRFSAERPEGSISTLTIQRTEQRDSAMYRCASSVPGTSGGFVQETQYFGPGTRLLVL.

This clonotype came up many times. This chain uses TRBV20-1 with TRBJ1-3; D ambiguous. V lost 4 bases and J 4 bases, leaving 11 bases between the germline ends. CDR3 length equals 13 residues. Germline CDR1 is DFQATT and CDR2 is SNEGSKA (reference sequence). The CDR3 bases are TGCAGTGCTACGCCAGGTTCCGGAAACACCATATATTTT. Protein sequence: CSATPGSGNTIYF.

Ten or more counts support this clonotype. This chain uses TRBV28 with TRBJ1-6, with unresolved D. The CDR3 is made up of 15 amino acids. Germline CDR1 is MDHEN and CDR2 is SYDVKM. Trimming removed 0 bases from V and 3 bases from J, with 6 bases in between. The CDR3 coding sequence is TGTGCCAGCAGTTTATGGCAGGTCTATAATTCACCCCTCCACTTT. Translation: CASSLWQVYNSPLHF.

This clonotype came up many times. The chain has TRBV7-2 and TRBJ1-5, with D perhaps TRBD1 (6 bases). The V and J ends lost 3 bases and 7 bases respectively, with 13 bases between them. The CDR3 is 14 residues long. Germline V lookup: CDR1 SGHTA, CDR2 FQGNSA. Here the CDR3 reads CASSLTQGWQPQHF. CDR3 DNA: TGTGCCAGCAGCTTGACGCAGGGGTGGCAGCCCCAGCATTTT.

In its sample, this clonotype was seen many times. The chain carries TRBV4-2 and TRBJ1-2; 11 nucleotides line up with TRBD1. CDR1 and CDR2 from the germline V gene are LGHNA and YNFKEQ. The trim removed 0 bases at V and 7 bases at J, leaving 1 base unmatched. The CDR3 has 14 residues. CDR3 sequence (DNA): TGTGCCAGCAGCCAAGATGGGACAGGGGGTGGCTACACCTTC. Protein sequence: CASSQDGTGGGYTF.

Many counts were recorded for this clonotype. The rearrangement links TRBV9 to TRBJ1-1; D may be TRBD1 (6 bases). Germline V gene data show CDR1 as SGDLS and CDR2 as YYNGEE. With 0 bases removed from V and 1 base from J, the gap between germline ends came to 16 bases. CDR3 size: 17 residues. The DNA of the CDR3 is TGTGCCAGCAGCGTAGCTTCCCGGGGGCCGGGGAACACTGAAGCTTTCTTT. Protein product: CASSVASRGPGNTEAFF.

V usage is TRBV4-3 and J usage is TRBJ2-7; TRBD1 is a possible D gene (6 bases). V was pared by 2 bases and J by 1 base, with 12 bases between. CDR1 and CDR2 from the germline V gene are LGHNA and YSLEER. CDR3 length: 15 residues. CDR3 residues: CASSQWAQGSYEQYV. As DNA, the CDR3 is TGCGCCAGCAGCCAATGGGCGCAGGGGTCCTACGAGCAGTACGTC.

This clonotype was counted between two and nine times. This sequence joins TRBV5-4 and TRBJ2-5, with 7 bases lining up with TRBD2. Germline CDR1 SGHNT, CDR2 YYREEE (reference sequence). J gave up 1 base and V 1 base, and 13 bases lay outside the gene matches. This CDR3 is 18 amino acids long. CDR3 coding DNA: TGTGCCAGCAGCTTGAATTACGACTTGCGGGGGATCCAAGAGACCCAGTACTTC. This gives the protein CASSLNYDLRGIQETQYF.

This clonotype was counted ten times or more. This rearrangement joins TRBV7-8 to TRBJ2-7; no definite D call. The V end lost 4 bases, the J end lost 9 bases, and 10 bases lay between the germline ends. The CDR3 totals 11 residues. Germline assignment: CDR1 SGHVS and CDR2 FQNEAQ. The CDR3 nucleotides are TGTGCCAGCAGCTCATCTGGGTTGCAGTACGTC. Translation: CASSSSGLQYV.